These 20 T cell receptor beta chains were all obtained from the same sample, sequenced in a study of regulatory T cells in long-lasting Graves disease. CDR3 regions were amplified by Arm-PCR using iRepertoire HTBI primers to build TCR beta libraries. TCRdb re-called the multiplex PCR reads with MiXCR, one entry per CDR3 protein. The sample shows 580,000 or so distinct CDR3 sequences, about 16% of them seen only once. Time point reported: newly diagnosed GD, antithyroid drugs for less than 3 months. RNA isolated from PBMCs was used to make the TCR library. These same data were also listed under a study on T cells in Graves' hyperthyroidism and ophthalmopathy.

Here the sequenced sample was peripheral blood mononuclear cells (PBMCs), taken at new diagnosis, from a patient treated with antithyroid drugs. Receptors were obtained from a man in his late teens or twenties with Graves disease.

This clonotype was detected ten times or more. Here the CDR3 reads CASSLEGDNYNEQFF. As DNA, the CDR3 is TGCGCCAGCAGCTTGGAGGGGGACAATTACAATGAGCAGTTCTTC. The V gene is TRBV5-1, the J gene TRBJ2-1; possibly TRBD1 for D (6 bases). The V gene lost 0 bases and the J gene lost 4 bases, with 11 bases spanning the gap. The CDR3 is made up of 15 amino acids. Germline V gene data show CDR1 as SGHRS and CDR2 as YFSETQ.

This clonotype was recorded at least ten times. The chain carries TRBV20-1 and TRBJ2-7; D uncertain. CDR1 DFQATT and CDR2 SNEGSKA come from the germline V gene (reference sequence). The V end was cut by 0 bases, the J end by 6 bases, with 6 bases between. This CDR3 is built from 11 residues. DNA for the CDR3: TGCAGTGCTAGAGAGGGCGGCGAGCAGTACTTC. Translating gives CSAREGGEQYF.

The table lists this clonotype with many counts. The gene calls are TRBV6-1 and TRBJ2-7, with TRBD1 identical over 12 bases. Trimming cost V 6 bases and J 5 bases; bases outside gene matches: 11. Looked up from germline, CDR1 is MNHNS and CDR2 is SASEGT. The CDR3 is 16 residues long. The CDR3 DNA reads TGTGCCAGCAGGAGTCCCCGGGACAGGGGGCTCAACGAGCAGTACTTC. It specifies CASRSPRDRGLNEQYF.

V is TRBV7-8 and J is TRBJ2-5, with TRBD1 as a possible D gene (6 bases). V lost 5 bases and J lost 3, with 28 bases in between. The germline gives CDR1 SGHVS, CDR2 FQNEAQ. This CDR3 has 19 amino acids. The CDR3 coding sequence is TGTGCCAGCAGCCGAGAGGCTGTTTTAGAGACAGGCTCAAAAGAGACCCAGTACTTC. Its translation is CASSREAVLETGSKETQYF.

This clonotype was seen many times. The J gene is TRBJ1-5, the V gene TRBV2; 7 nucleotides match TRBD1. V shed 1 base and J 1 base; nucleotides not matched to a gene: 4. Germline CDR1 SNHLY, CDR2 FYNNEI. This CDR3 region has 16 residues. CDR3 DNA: TGTGCCAGCAGTGAAGGACAGGGTGGAAGCAATCAGCCCCAGCATTTT. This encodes CASSEGQGGSNQPQHF.

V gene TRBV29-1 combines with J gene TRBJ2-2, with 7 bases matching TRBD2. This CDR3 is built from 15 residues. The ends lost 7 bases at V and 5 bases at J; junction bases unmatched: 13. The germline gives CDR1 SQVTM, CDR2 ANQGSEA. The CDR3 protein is CSAGGLAGWTGELFF. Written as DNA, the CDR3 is TGCAGCGCTGGGGGGTTAGCGGGTTGGACCGGGGAGCTGTTTTTT.

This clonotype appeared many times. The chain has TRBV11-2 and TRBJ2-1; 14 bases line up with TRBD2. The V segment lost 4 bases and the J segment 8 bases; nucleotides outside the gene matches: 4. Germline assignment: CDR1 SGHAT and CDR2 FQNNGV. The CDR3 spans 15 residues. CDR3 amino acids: CASSWGLAGVDEQFF. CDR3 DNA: TGTGCCAGCAGCTGGGGACTAGCGGGAGTCGATGAGCAGTTCTTC.

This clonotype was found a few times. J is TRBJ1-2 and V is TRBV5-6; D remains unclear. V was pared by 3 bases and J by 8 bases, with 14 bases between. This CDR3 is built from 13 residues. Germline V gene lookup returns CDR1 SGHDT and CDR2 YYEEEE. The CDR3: CASSSRAFYGYTF. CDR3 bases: TGTGCCAGCAGCTCCCGGGCCTTCTACGGCTACACCTTC.

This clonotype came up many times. The CDR3 spells CSARLAGGGEQFF. The CDR3 bases are TGCAGTGCTCGACTAGCGGGAGGAGGGGAGCAGTTCTTC. The V and J genes are TRBV20-1 and TRBJ2-1; the match to TRBD2 covers 13 bases. The V gene's germline CDR1 is DFQATT and CDR2 SNEGSKA (reference sequence). This CDR3 is built from 13 residues. The V and J ends lost 5 bases and 10 bases, in that order; junction bases with no gene match: 5.

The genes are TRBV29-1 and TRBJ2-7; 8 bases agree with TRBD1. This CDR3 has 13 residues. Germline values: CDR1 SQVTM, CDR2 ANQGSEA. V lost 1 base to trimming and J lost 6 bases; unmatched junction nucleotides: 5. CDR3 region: CSVEVNRGSEQYF. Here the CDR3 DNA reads TGCAGCGTTGAAGTAAACAGGGGGTCCGAGCAGTACTTC.

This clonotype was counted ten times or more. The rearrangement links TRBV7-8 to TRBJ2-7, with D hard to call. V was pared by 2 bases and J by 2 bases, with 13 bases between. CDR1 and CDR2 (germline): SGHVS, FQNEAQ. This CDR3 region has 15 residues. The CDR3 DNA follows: TGTGCCAGCAGCTTAAATAAGGGCAGTACCTACGAGCAGTACTTC. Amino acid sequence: CASSLNKGSTYEQYF.

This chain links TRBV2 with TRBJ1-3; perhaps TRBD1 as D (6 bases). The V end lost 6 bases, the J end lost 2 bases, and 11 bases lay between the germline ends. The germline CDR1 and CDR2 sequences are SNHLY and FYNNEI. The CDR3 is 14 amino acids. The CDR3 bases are TGTGCCAGCAGCTTCCCAGGGGCTGGAAACACCATATATTTT. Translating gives CASSFPGAGNTIYF.

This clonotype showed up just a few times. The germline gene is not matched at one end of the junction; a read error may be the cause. CDR3 in DNA: TGTGCCAGCGGTGACGGTTATCAGCCCCAGCATTTT. Its translation is CASGDGYQPQHF. V is TRBV6-4 and J is TRBJ1-5; D is unclear. The CDR3 is 12 amino acids. Germline V CDR1 and CDR2: MRHNA, SNTAGT.

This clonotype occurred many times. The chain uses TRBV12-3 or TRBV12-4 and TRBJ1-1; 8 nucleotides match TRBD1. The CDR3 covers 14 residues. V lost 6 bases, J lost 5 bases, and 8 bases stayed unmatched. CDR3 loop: CASSPTGVGTEAFF. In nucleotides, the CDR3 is TGTGCCAGCAGCCCGACAGGGGTGGGAACTGAAGCTTTCTTT.

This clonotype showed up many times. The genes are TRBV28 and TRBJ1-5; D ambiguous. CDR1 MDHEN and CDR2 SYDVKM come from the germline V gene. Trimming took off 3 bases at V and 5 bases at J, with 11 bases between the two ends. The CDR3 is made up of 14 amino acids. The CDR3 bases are TGTGCCAGCAGTTTTGGCGGGGATTATCAGCCCCAGCATTTT. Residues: CASSFGGDYQPQHF. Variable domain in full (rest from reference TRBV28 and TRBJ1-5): DVKVTQSSRYLVKRTGEKVFLECVQDMDHENMFWYRQDPGLGLRLIYFSYDVKMKEKGDIPEGYSVSREKKERFSLILESASTNQTSMYLCASSFGGDYQPQHFGDGTRLSIL.

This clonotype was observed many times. CDR3 region: CASSLFPETNYGYTF. The CDR3 DNA is TGTGCCAGCAGCTTATTTCCAGAAACTAACTATGGCTACACCTTC. The chain is built from TRBV7-3 and TRBJ1-2; D is unclear. Germline CDR1 is SGHTA and CDR2 is FQGTGA. V was trimmed by 2 bases and J by 0 bases, leaving 10 bases between them. This CDR3 is 15 amino acids long.

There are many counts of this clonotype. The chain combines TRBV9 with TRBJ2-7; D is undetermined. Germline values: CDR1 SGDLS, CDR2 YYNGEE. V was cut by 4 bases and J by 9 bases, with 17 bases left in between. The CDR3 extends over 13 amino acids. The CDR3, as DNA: TGTGCCAGCAGCCAACGGGCCCAATCCGGGCAGTACTTC. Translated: CASSQRAQSGQYF. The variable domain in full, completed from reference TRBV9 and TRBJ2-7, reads DSGVTQTPKHLITATGQRVTLRCSPRSGDLSVYWYQQSLDQGLQFLIQYYNGEERAKGNILERFSAQQFPDLHSELNLSSLELGDSALYFCASSQRAQSGQYFGPGTRLTVT.

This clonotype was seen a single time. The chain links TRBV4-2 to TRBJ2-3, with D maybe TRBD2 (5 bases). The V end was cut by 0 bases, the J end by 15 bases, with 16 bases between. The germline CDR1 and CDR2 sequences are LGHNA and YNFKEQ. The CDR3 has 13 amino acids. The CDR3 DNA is TGTGCCAGCAGCCAAGATTCCGGGATCTCCTACTATTTT. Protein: CASSQDSGISYYF.

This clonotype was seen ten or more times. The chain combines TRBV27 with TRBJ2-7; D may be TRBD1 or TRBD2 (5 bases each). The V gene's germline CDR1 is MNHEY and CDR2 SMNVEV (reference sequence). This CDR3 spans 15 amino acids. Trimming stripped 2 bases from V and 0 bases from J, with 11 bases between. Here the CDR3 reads CASSLRGPVSYEQYF. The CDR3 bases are TGTGCCAGCAGTTTAAGGGGACCTGTCTCCTACGAGCAGTACTTC.

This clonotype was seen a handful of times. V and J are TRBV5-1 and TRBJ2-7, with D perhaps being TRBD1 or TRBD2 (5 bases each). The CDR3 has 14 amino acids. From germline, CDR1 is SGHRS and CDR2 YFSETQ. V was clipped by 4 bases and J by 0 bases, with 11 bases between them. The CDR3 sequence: CASSTGPSSYEQYF. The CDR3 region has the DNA TGCGCCAGCAGCACGGGGCCGAGCTCCTACGAGCAGTACTTC.